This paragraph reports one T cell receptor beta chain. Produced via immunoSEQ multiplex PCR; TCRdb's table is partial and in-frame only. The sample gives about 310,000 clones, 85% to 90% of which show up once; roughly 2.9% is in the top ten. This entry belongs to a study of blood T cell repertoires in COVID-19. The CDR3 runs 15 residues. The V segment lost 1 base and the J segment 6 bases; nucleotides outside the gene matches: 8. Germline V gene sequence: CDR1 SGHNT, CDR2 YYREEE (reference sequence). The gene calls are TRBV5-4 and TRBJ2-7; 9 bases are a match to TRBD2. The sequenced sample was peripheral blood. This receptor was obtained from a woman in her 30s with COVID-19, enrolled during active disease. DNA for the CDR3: TGTGCCAGCAGCTTGCTATTAGCGGGAGACGGCGAGCAGTACTTC. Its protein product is CASSLLLAGDGEQYF.